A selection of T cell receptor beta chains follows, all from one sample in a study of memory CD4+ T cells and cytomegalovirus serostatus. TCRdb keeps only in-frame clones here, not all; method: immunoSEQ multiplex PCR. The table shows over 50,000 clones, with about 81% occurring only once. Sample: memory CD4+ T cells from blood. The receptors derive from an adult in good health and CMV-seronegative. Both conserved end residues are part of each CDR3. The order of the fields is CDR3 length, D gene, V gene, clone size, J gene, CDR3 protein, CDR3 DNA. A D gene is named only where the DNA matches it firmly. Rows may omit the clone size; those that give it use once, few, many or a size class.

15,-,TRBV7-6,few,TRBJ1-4,CASSPTHTPNEKLFF,TGTGCCAGCAGCCCCACACACACCCCTAATGAAAAACTGTTTTTT
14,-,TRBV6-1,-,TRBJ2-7,CASTEQGRDYEQYF,TGTGCCAGCACTGAACAGGGGAGGGACTACGAGCAGTACTTC
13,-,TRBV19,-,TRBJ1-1,CASSHPPGTEAFF,TGTGCCAGTAGCCACCCCCCAGGGACTGAAGCTTTCTTT
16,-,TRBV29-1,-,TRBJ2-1,CSVEGYQASSYNEQFF,TGCAGCGTTGAGGGGTATCAGGCAAGCTCCTACAATGAGCAGTTCTTC
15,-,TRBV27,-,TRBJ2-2,CASRRNREGTGELFF,TGTGCCTCCCGGAGGAACAGGGAGGGCACCGGGGAGCTGTTTTTT
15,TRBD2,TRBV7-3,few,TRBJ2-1,CASSWGLAGRNEQFF,TGTGCCAGCAGCTGGGGACTAGCGGGACGGAATGAGCAGTTCTTC
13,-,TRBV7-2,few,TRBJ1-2,CASSEQPYYGYTF,TGTGCCAGCAGCGAACAGCCTTACTATGGCTACACCTTC
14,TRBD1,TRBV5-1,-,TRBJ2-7,CASSTLGQNYEQYF,TGCGCCAGCAGCACCCTGGGACAGAACTACGAGCAGTACTTC
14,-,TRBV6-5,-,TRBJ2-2,CASLTAGHTGELFF,TGTGCCAGCCTAACAGCCGGGCACACCGGGGAGCTGTTTTTT
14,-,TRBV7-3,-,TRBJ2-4,CASSLDPTRDIQYF,TGTGCCAGCAGCTTAGACCCGACGAGGGACATTCAGTACTTC
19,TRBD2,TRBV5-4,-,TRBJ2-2,CASSRGGLAGGRDTGELFF,TGTGCCAGCAGCCGTGGGGGACTAGCGGGGGGGCGTGACACCGGGGAGCTGTTTTTT
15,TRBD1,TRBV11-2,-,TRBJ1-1,CASSLPRQGFTEAFF,TGTGCCAGCAGCTTACCCAGACAGGGATTTACTGAAGCTTTCTTT
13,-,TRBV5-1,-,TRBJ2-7,CASSLAGFNEQYF,TGCGCCAGCAGCTTGGCAGGGTTTAACGAGCAGTACTTC
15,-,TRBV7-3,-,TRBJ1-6,CASSLGATYNSPLHF,TGTGCCAGCAGCTTAGGGGCAACCTATAATTCACCCCTCCACTTT
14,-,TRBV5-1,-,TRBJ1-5,CASTFPQGNQPQHF,TGCGCCAGCACCTTTCCACAAGGCAATCAGCCCCAGCATTTT
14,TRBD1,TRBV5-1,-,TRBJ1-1,CASRDTGGSMGAFF,TGCGCCAGCAGGGACACAGGGGGCTCGATGGGAGCTTTCTTT
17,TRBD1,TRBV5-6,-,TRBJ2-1,CASSFGTGVASYNEQFF,TGTGCCAGCAGCTTTGGTACAGGGGTGGCCTCCTACAATGAGCAGTTCTTC
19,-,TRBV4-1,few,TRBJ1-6,CASSQGLGTLRGNNSPLHF,TGCGCCAGCAGCCAAGGCCTCGGGACTCTCCGCGGGAATAATTCACCCCTCCACTTT
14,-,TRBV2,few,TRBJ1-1,CASSQTTPASEAFF,TGTGCCAGCAGCCAGACAACCCCCGCCTCTGAAGCTTTCTTT
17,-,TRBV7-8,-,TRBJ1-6,CASSPLLDAAYNSPLHF,TGTGCCAGCAGCCCCCTGCTGGACGCGGCCTATAATTCACCCCTCCACTTT
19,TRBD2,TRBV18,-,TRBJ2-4,CASSPLAGGFTRTKNIQYF,TGTGCCAGCTCACCCTTAGCGGGGGGTTTTACTAGGACCAAAAACATTCAGTACTTC
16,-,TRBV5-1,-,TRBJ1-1,CASSLAGGTMNTEAFF,TGCGCCAGCAGCTTGGCCGGGGGCACCATGAACACTGAAGCTTTCTTT
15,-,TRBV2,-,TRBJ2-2,CASKDRRSNTGELFF,TGTGCCAGCAAGGACCGTAGGTCGAACACCGGGGAGCTGTTTTTT
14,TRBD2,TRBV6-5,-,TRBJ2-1,CASRTPSGTNEQFF,TGTGCCAGCAGGACCCCTAGCGGAACTAATGAGCAGTTCTTC
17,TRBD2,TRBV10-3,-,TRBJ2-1,CAISERERGHPLNEQFF,TGTGCCATCAGTGAGAGGGAGCGGGGGCATCCTCTCAATGAGCAGTTCTTC
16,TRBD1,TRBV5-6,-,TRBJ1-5,CASSQNGQGRNQPQHF,TGTGCCAGCAGCCAGAACGGACAGGGAAGAAATCAGCCCCAGCATTTT
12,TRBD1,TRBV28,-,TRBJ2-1,CASSESTGRQFF,TGTGCCAGCAGCGAGTCGACAGGGAGGCAGTTCTTC
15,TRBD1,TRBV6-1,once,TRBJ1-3,CASRVDRAPGNTIYF,TGTGCCAGCAGGGTGGACAGGGCCCCTGGAAACACCATATATTTT
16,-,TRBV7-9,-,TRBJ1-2,CASSLSNTGTAYGYTF,TGTGCCAGCAGCTTATCGAACACCGGGACGGCCTATGGCTACACCTTC
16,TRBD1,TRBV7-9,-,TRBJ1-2,CASSSHLPTGAHGYTF,TGTGCCAGCAGCTCCCACCTCCCGACAGGGGCCCATGGCTACACCTTC
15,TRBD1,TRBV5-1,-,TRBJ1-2,CASSLASGGDYGYTF,TGCGCCAGCAGCTTGGCCTCAGGGGGCGACTATGGCTACACCTTC
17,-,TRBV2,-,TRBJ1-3,CASSEQGLGGAGNTIYF,TGTGCCAGCAGTGAACAGGGGCTCGGTGGGGCTGGAAACACCATATATTTT
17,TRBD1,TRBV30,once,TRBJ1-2,CAWSPGTGGAGNYGYTF,TGTGCCTGGAGTCCCGGGACAGGGGGCGCAGGGAACTATGGCTACACCTTC
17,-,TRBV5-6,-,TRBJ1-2,CASSFRLERVVIAGYTF,TGTGCCAGCAGCTTTCGTTTGGAGCGGGTGGTAATAGCTGGCTACACCTTC
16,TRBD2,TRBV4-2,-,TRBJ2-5,CASSRETSGAQETQYF,TGTGCCAGCAGCCGAGAGACTAGCGGGGCTCAAGAGACCCAGTACTTC
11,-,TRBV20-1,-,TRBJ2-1,CSANRDNEQFF,TGCAGTGCTAACCGGGACAATGAGCAGTTCTTC
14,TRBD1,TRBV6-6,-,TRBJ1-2,CASRTGGKAYGYTF,TGTGCCAGCAGGACAGGGGGCAAAGCCTATGGCTACACCTTC
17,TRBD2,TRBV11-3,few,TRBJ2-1,CASSLGTSGGLYNEQFF,TGTGCCAGCAGCCTAGGGACTAGCGGGGGTCTCTACAATGAGCAGTTCTTC
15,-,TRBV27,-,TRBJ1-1,CASSHPRGGYTEAFF,TGTGCCAGCAGTCACCCCCGGGGCGGATACACTGAAGCTTTCTTT
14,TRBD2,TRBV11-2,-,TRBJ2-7,CASSLTSGSYEQYF,TGTGCCAGCAGCTTGACTAGCGGGAGCTACGAGCAGTACTTC
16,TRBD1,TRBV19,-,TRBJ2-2,CASSIDPAGGFGELFF,TGTGCCAGTAGTATAGATCCCGCAGGGGGCTTCGGGGAGCTGTTTTTT
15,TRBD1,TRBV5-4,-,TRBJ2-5,CASSHTTGRQETQYF,TGTGCCAGCAGCCACACGACAGGGCGGCAAGAGACCCAGTACTTC
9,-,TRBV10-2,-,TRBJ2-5,CARLTVWYF,TGCGCCAGACTGACGGTTTGGTACTTC
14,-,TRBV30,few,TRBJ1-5,CAWNPSAGNQPQHF,TGTGCCTGGAACCCCTCGGCAGGCAACCAGCCCCAGCATTTT
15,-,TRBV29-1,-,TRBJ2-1,CSVADLGAFYNEQFF,TGCAGCGTGGCAGACTTGGGGGCTTTCTACAATGAGCAGTTCTTC
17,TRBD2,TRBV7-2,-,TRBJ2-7,CASSSQVGLAGGGEQYF,TGTGCCAGCAGCTCCCAGGTCGGCCTAGCGGGAGGTGGCGAGCAGTACTTC
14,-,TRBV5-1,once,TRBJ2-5,CASSLAGSRETQYF,TGCGCCAGCAGCTTGGCAGGGAGTCGAGAGACCCAGTACTTC
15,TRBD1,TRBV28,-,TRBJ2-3,CASGPGQTFTDTQYF,TGTGCCAGCGGCCCGGGACAGACGTTCACAGATACGCAGTATTTT
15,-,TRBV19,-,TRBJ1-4,CASSMNLGTNEKLFF,TGTGCCAGTAGTATGAACCTGGGAACTAATGAAAAACTGTTTTTT
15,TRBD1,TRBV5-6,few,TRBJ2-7,CASSFLGTGGYEQYF,TGTGCCAGCAGCTTCCTGGGGACAGGGGGCTACGAGCAGTACTTC
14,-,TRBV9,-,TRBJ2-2,CASSVATGTGELFF,TGTGCCAGCAGCGTAGCTACGGGCACCGGGGAGCTGTTTTTT
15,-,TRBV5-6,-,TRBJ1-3,CASSLRQRSGNTIYF,TGTGCCAGCAGCTTGAGGCAGCGCTCTGGAAACACCATATATTTT